The T cell receptor beta chain under discussion was sequenced for a study of T cells after yellow fever vaccination (dated by TCRdb to the late 2010s). Context from the whole study: The SMART-Seq v4 Ultra Low Input RNA kit was used to prepare libraries from fractions with low cell numbers. Two healthy male donors, one aged 18 to 30 and one aged 30 to 40 years, were included in the cohort. Blood samples were taken at several timepoints before and after primary and secondary immunization, and bulk PBMC replicates and cell subsets were isolated. To track T-cell clones before and after primary and booster YFV17D yellow fever vaccination, bulk TCR alpha and beta repertoires were sequenced longitudinally.

The paper's findings and limits, for the study overall: A small share of clonotypes was detected in both CD4 and CD8 compartments, with the overlap likely arising from convergent recombination. Most clones expanded after primary vaccination were re-detected after the booster (almost 98% of CD4 and approximately 89% of CD8), suggesting broad memory maintenance. The study included only two donors, which limits how far the findings can be generalized. The secondary T-cell response was weaker than the primary response but faster, peaking on day 5 instead of day 15. FACS-sorted repertoires could contain abundant contaminating clonotypes from the bulk population, so computational filtering was required.

The CDR3, cysteine through phenylalanine, is 13 amino acids long. The CDR3 DNA has 39 bases and is translated from base 1. At the junction V is shortened by 6 bases and J by 6 bases, with 11 bases in between. A note on this clonotype: Its recognized antigen is unknown. One base away there is no much larger clone; base qualities are not given.

The treatment or condition label on this specimen signifies: live attenuated yellow fever vaccine strain. At every blood-draw timepoint, two biological replicates of bulk PBMCs were collected. PBMCs were isolated from peripheral blood using a standard Ficoll-Paque protocol. RNA was extracted with TriZol from bulk PBMCs, CD4 and CD8 fractions, and dextramer-positive and dextramer-negative fractions. TCR cDNA was made using 5'RACE template switching, a step that added a universal primer site and unique molecular identifiers. Priming of cDNA synthesis was performed from both the TCR alpha and TCR beta constant segments. Two PCR steps were used to amplify libraries, with sample barcodes and sequencing adapters being added in the second step. Sequencing of libraries was performed on Illumina HiSeq 2500 (2x100 bp) or NovaSeq (2x150 bp). Per the source publication's procedure: Reads were demultiplexed and collapsed into UMI consensus sequences with MIGEC, and V(D)J alignment was performed with MiXCR. Vaccine-responding clonotypes were defined with edgeR using replicate PBMC samples, requiring FDR below 0.01 and a log2 fold change above 5 up to day 15. Each bulk clonotype received a CD4 or CD8 identity based on whether the sequenced CD4 or CD8 repertoire contained that clonotype at higher abundance. TCRdb trimmed the raw reads at Q25, called clones with MiXCR and kept productive beta chains. CDR3 protein sequences are deduplicated, and each keeps its most common genes and DNA. TCRdb, rather than the study authors, made the V and J calls. The sample table records around 340,000 distinct CDR3 sequences; 8.7% of these occur just once. The biggest ten clones account for approximately 18% of the sample.

Here the sequenced sample was PBMCs, taken on the day of the first yellow fever vaccination. This clonotype was obtained from a man in his late teens or twenties who received the YFV17D yellow fever vaccine. The sequence links TRBV12-3 or TRBV12-4 to TRBJ2-2; 5 matching bases give a weak D call of TRBD2. The CDR3 region has the sequence CASRVRGAGELFF. The nucleotide sequence is TGTGCCAGCAGGGTACGGGGTGCCGGGGAGCTGTTTTTT.